Each of the 20 T cell receptor beta chains below was sequenced from the same sample in a study of blood T cell dynamics during melanoma immunotherapy. Repertoires were generated with immunoSEQ multiplex PCR, while TCRdb's copy carries only in-frame clones and drops some. Found here are some 8,200 clones, more than 75% of them singletons; the top ten hold around 2%. Documented time point: week 3, after first cycle of checkpoint inhibitor. The input for sequencing was blood, taken from a patient treated with checkpoint blockade. The receptor source for this set is a human donor with melanoma.

The chain is built from TRBV29-1 and TRBJ2-5; 10 bases fit TRBD2. The J call may be incorrect, as the DNA end agrees better with TRBJ2-7. The germline V gene encodes CDR1 SQVTM and CDR2 ANQGSEA. This CDR3 has 14 amino acids. The CDR3 sequence: CSGSQGTSVGEQYF. CDR3 in DNA: TGCAGCGGGAGCCAAGGGACTAGCGTGGGCGAGCAGTACTTC.

The chain employs TRBV6-5 and TRBJ2-7; 8 nucleotides agree with TRBD2. J gave up 6 bases and V 4 bases, and 11 bases lay outside the gene matches. There are 15 residues in the CDR3. CDR1 MNHEY and CDR2 SVGAGI come from the germline V gene. The DNA for the CDR3 is TGTGCCAGCAGTTTTTCCAGCGGGGGCCTCACCGAGCAGTACTTC. Translated: CASSFSSGGLTEQYF.

The rearrangement links TRBV6-1 to TRBJ1-2, with TRBD1 matching 9 bases. CDR1 and CDR2 from the germline V gene are MNHNS and SASEGT. The CDR3 sequence is 15 residues long. Germline trimming cut 5 bases from V and 6 bases from J; bases unmatched to any gene: 10. The CDR3 DNA reads TGTGCCAGCAGTCGCTGGGTACAGGGGGCGGATGGCTACACCTTC. It is translated as CASSRWVQGADGYTF.

The chain is built from TRBV6-6 and TRBJ1-2, with D tentatively TRBD1 (6 bases). V gave up 11 bases and J gave up 7 bases, with 14 bases separating them. Per germline, CDR1 MNHNY and CDR2 SVGAGI (reference sequence). The CDR3 is 11 residues long. The CDR3 bases are TGTGCCTCGAGGGGGGGCACTGGCTACACCTTC. Translation gives CASRGGTGYTF.

The chain has TRBV5-1 and TRBJ2-7, with D possibly TRBD1 on 6 matching bases. Trimming removed 2 bases from V and 1 base from J, with 10 bases in between. The V gene's germline CDR1 is SGHRS and CDR2 YFSETQ. This CDR3 region has 14 residues. DNA of the CDR3: TGCGCCAGCAGCTTAATCACAGGGTCCTACGAGCAGTACTTC. Amino acid sequence: CASSLITGSYEQYF.

This chain connects TRBV5-4 to TRBJ2-7; 10 bases map to TRBD2. The CDR3 runs 14 residues. V lost 3 bases to trimming and J lost 5 bases; unmatched junction nucleotides: 5. The V gene's germline CDR1 is SGHNT and CDR2 YYREEE (reference sequence). CDR3 residues: CASSSLAGADEQYF. For the CDR3, the DNA is TGTGCCAGCAGCTCGCTAGCGGGGGCCGACGAGCAGTACTTC.

This chain joins TRBV27 and TRBJ1-2; 10 positions match TRBD1. There are 16 residues in the CDR3. Germline values: CDR1 MNHEY, CDR2 SMNVEV (reference sequence). With V trimmed by 3 bases and J by 6 bases, 10 bases remained unmatched. CDR3 loop: CASSFWGTGAVDGYTF. The CDR3 DNA sequence: TGTGCCAGCAGTTTTTGGGGGACAGGGGCCGTGGATGGCTACACCTTC.

J is TRBJ1-1 and V is TRBV27, with TRBD1 matching over 9 bases. Germline loops: CDR1 MNHEY, CDR2 SMNVEV (reference sequence). With 6 bases clipped from V and 7 bases from J, the junction kept 6 bases outside the gene matches. The CDR3 extends over 13 amino acids. CDR3 coding DNA: TGTGCCAGCAGCCCCGGGACAGGGAGTGAAGCTTTCTTT. Translation: CASSPGTGSEAFF.

V gene TRBV9 combines with J gene TRBJ1-4, with 8 bases fitting TRBD1. The CDR3 runs to 15 residues. V was clipped by 3 bases and J by 3 bases; unmatched bases: 4. Germline values: CDR1 SGDLS, CDR2 YYNGEE. The CDR3: CASSAGQGPNEKLFF. The CDR3 DNA sequence: TGTGCCAGCAGCGCCGGACAGGGTCCTAATGAAAAACTGTTTTTT.

CDR3 sequence (DNA): TGTGCCAGCAGCTTAAGAACGGGGACTCCAACTAATGAAAAACTGTTTTTT. This translates into CASSLRTGTPTNEKLFF. The rearrangement links TRBV7-9 to TRBJ1-4; D might be TRBD1 (5 bases). The germline gives CDR1 SEHNR, CDR2 FQNEAQ (reference sequence). V was pared by 2 bases and J by 0 bases, with 13 bases between. CDR3 length: 17 amino acids.

V is TRBV19 and J is TRBJ1-6; D is possibly TRBD1 (5 bases). Germline V gives CDR1 LNHDA, CDR2 SQIVND (reference sequence). The CDR3 is 17 amino acids. The ends were cut back, 7 bases at V and 0 bases at J, with 16 bases in the middle. CDR3 loop: CASTEGDPSSYNSPLHF. The DNA for the CDR3 is TGTGCCAGTACCGAAGGGGATCCCAGCTCCTATAATTCACCCCTCCACTTT.

The V call is TRBV2, the J call TRBJ2-7, with 7 positions matching TRBD1. CDR1 SNHLY and CDR2 FYNNEI come from the germline V gene. J gave up 7 bases and V 7 bases, and 13 bases lay outside the gene matches. This CDR3 is built from 14 residues. The CDR3 loop reads CASTPGTDSWEQYF. In DNA form, the CDR3 reads TGTGCCAGCACTCCCGGGACAGATTCTTGGGAGCAGTACTTC.

This clone was seen a single time. This sequence joins TRBV10-2 and TRBJ2-7; the match to TRBD2 covers 10 bases. This CDR3 has 14 residues. In germline, CDR1 is WSHSY, CDR2 SAAADI. Trimming removed 3 bases from V and 2 bases from J; junction bases left unmatched: 1. CDR3 coding DNA: TGCGCCAGCAGTGAAAGCGGGAGGGCCTACGAGCAGTACTTC. As protein: CASSESGRAYEQYF.

The chain recombines TRBV4-1 with TRBJ1-2; D is possibly TRBD1 (6 bases). V was trimmed by 0 bases and J by 3 bases, leaving 14 bases between them. Germline CDR1 reads MGHRA; CDR2 reads YSYEKL. The CDR3 covers 16 residues. CDR3 sequence: CASSQDPPGDDYGYTF. CDR3 coding DNA: TGCGCCAGCAGCCAAGACCCCCCAGGGGACGACTATGGCTACACCTTC.

The V gene is TRBV29-1, the J gene TRBJ2-7; tentatively, D is TRBD2 (6 bases). The CDR3 totals 12 residues. Trimming left V 7 bases short and J 1 base short, with 11 bases between. Germline V gene sequence: CDR1 SQVTM, CDR2 ANQGSEA. The CDR3 spells CSAMRGSYEQYF. The CDR3 nucleotides are TGCAGCGCTATGCGGGGATCCTACGAGCAGTACTTC.

V gene TRBV7-6 combines with J gene TRBJ1-1; the match to TRBD1 covers 9 bases. From germline, CDR1 is SGHVS and CDR2 FNYEAQ. This CDR3 comprises 12 residues. Trimming at V came to 4 bases and at J to 11 bases, leaving 5 bases not matched to a gene. CDR3 sequence (DNA): TGTGCCAGCAGCTCGGACAGGGGTGTCGCTTTCTTT. Its translation is CASSSDRGVAFF.

The chain combines TRBV9 with TRBJ2-7; 9 bases match TRBD2. Trimming took 3 bases from V and 3 from J; bases not matched to a gene: 7. CDR3 size: 15 residues. Germline V lookup: CDR1 SGDLS, CDR2 YYNGEE. CDR3 bases: TGTGCCAGCAGCGAGACGGCTAGCGGGGTCTACGAGCAGTACTTC. Translating it yields CASSETASGVYEQYF.

V usage is TRBV7-9 and J usage is TRBJ1-4; TRBD1 agrees at 9 bases. Per the germline V gene, CDR1 is SEHNR and CDR2 is FQNEAQ (reference sequence). The V gene end was trimmed by 3 bases and the J gene end by 1 base; junction bases not matched to a gene: 12. The CDR3 loop spans 19 amino acids. Here the CDR3 reads CASSFAIYRGQKTNEKLFF. The CDR3 DNA follows: TGTGCCAGCAGCTTCGCTATCTACAGGGGGCAGAAAACTAATGAAAAACTGTTTTTT.

The chain joins TRBV29-1 to TRBJ1-1; D not resolved. CDR3 length: 14 amino acids. V lost 6 bases, J lost 0 bases, and 14 bases lay in between. Germline V CDR1 and CDR2: SQVTM, ANQGSEA. The chain's CDR3 is CSVGRTSMNTEAFF. CDR3 DNA: TGCAGCGTGGGTCGTACTTCCATGAACACTGAAGCTTTCTTT.

The CDR3 region is CASSLWTGGGQGYTF. As DNA, the CDR3 is TGCGCCAGCAGCCTATGGACAGGGGGAGGGCAGGGCTACACCTTC. This chain links TRBV5-1 with TRBJ1-2; 10 bases are a match to TRBD1. The CDR3 extends over 15 amino acids. With V trimmed by 4 bases and J by 8 bases, 11 bases remained unmatched. Germline V gene data show CDR1 as SGHRS and CDR2 as YFSETQ.